Presented here are 29 T cell receptor beta chains from one specimen sequenced in a study of a mutant IDH1 vaccine in newly diagnosed glioma. Time point noted: week 5, during vaccination. One vaccine dose held 300 ug of mutant IDH1 20-mer peptide and came with topical imiquimod. These receptors are not linked to any known antigen. The data were produced by immunoSEQ multiplex PCR, yet TCRdb's version contains in-frame clones alone and is incomplete. The profile shows 50,000 to 75,000 clones, approximately 79% of them singletons. The sample in question was PBMCs, obtained from a glioma patient whose treatment included an IDH1 peptide vaccine. The receptors here all came from a woman aged 45-65 years with glioma.

V usage is TRBV29-1 and J usage is TRBJ2-7, with a weak D call TRBD2 (7 bases). The V gene lost 5 bases and the J gene lost 5 bases, with 10 bases spanning the gap. Per the germline V gene, CDR1 is SQVTM and CDR2 is ANQGSEA. This CDR3 comprises 11 residues. The CDR3: CSVRGRDEQYF. DNA for the CDR3: TGCAGCGTTAGGGGGAGGGACGAGCAGTACTTC.

The V call is TRBV7-2, the J call TRBJ2-3; weak D call: TRBD2 (6 bases). Trimming took off 4 bases at V and 8 bases at J, with 16 bases between the two ends. The length of the CDR3 is 14 residues. From germline, CDR1 is SGHTA and CDR2 FQGNSA. DNA of the CDR3: TGTGCCAGCAGCTCCAGTCTACTGGAGGGTACGCAGTATTTT. This codes for CASSSSLLEGTQYF.

The chain is built from TRBV27 and TRBJ1-5; 11 bases line up with TRBD1. The V segment lost 5 bases and the J segment 9 bases; nucleotides outside the gene matches: 9. From germline, CDR1 is MNHEY and CDR2 SMNVEV (reference sequence). CDR3 length equals 15 residues. CDR3 bases: TGTGCCAGCAGTCTGCGGACAGGGGGCGAGGGGCCCCAGCATTTT. It translates to CASSLRTGGEGPQHF.

In its sample, this clone was seen once. V and J are TRBV6-1 and TRBJ1-6; the D is unclear. CDR1 is MNHNS, CDR2 SASEGT, per germline. The CDR3 is made up of 15 amino acids. Between the trimmed V and J ends, which lost 5 bases and 3 bases, there was a span of 11 bases. CDR3 loop: CASSHRAGYNSPLHF. CDR3 sequence (DNA): TGTGCCAGCAGTCATAGGGCAGGCTATAATTCACCCCTCCACTTT.

The V and J genes are TRBV5-6 and TRBJ2-2; D not resolved. Trimming pared 1 base from V and 5 bases from J, leaving 3 bases between. The CDR3 spans 12 residues. Germline V gene lookup returns CDR1 SGHDT and CDR2 YYEEEE. CDR3 nucleotide sequence: TGTGCCAGCAGCTTGTTAACCGGGGAGCTGTTTTTT. Amino acids: CASSLLTGELFF. Full variable domain (remainder filled in from reference TRBV5-6 and TRBJ2-2): DAGVTQSPTHLIKTRGQQVTLRCSPKSGHDTVSWYQQALGQGPQFIFQYYEEEERQRGNFPDRFSGHQFPNYSSELNVNALLLGDSALYLCASSLLTGELFFGEGSRLTVL.

V usage is TRBV14 and J usage is TRBJ2-2; 8 bases line up with TRBD1. V lost 4 bases, J lost 4 bases, and 8 bases stayed unmatched. CDR3 length: 16 amino acids. Germline V lookup: CDR1 SGHDN, CDR2 FVKESK. The CDR3 sequence is CASSPYTGGRTGELFF. For the CDR3, the DNA is TGTGCCAGCAGCCCGTATACAGGGGGACGCACCGGGGAGCTGTTTTTT.

In this sample, this clone turned up once. The chain carries TRBV4-1 and TRBJ2-2, with 10 bases that match TRBD2. Unmatched junction bases numbered 8, after V lost 0 bases and J lost 4 bases. This CDR3 has 18 residues. The germline V gene encodes CDR1 MGHRA and CDR2 YSYEKL. This chain's CDR3 is CASSQERGSGGLTGELFF. DNA of the CDR3: TGCGCCAGCAGCCAAGAAAGGGGTAGCGGGGGGCTCACCGGGGAGCTGTTTTTT.

V and J are TRBV7-9 and TRBJ2-3; TRBD2 matches 15 bases. The CDR3 has 18 amino acids. Germline CDR1 SEHNR, CDR2 FQNEAQ (reference sequence). V lost 3 bases to trimming and J lost 2 bases; unmatched junction nucleotides: 6. The CDR3 DNA reads as TGTGCCAGCAGCTTGGGACTAGCGGGGGGTTCTTACACAGATACGCAGTATTTT. Translating it yields CASSLGLAGGSYTDTQYF.

The chain uses TRBV30 and TRBJ1-3; TRBD1 might be the D (6 bases). Germline CDR1 is GTSNPN and CDR2 is SVGIG (reference sequence). The V end was cut by 4 bases, the J end by 0 bases, with 16 bases between. The CDR3 covers 16 residues. The DNA for the CDR3 is TGTGCCTGGACCCAAAGGACAGCCTACTCTGGAAACACCATATATTTT. It translates to CAWTQRTAYSGNTIYF.

The rearrangement joins TRBV30 to TRBJ2-2; D remains ambiguous. The germline CDR1 and CDR2 sequences are GTSNPN and SVGIG (reference sequence). Trimming pared 0 bases from V and 0 bases from J, leaving 8 bases between. The CDR3 is 15 residues long. CDR3 amino acids: CAWSVLPPNTGELFF. The CDR3 DNA reads TGTGCCTGGAGTGTACTCCCCCCGAACACCGGGGAGCTGTTTTTT.

This clone was seen just once. The chain uses TRBV5-1 and TRBJ1-5; D not certain. Trimming left V 4 bases short and J 6 bases short, with 11 bases between. Germline loops: CDR1 SGHRS, CDR2 YFSETQ. The CDR3 contains 13 residues. The CDR3 nucleotides read TGCGCCAGCAGCCGAGAGGGCAGTCAGCCCCAGCATTTT. It translates to CASSREGSQPQHF.

The chain combines TRBV6-1 with TRBJ1-2; 10 bases agree with TRBD1. The trim removed 7 bases at V and 7 bases at J, leaving 9 bases unmatched. CDR3 size: 14 residues. Germline V gene sequence: CDR1 MNHNS, CDR2 SASEGT. CDR3 nucleotides: TGTGCCAGCATGTGGACAGGGGGAAATTGTGGCTACACCTTC. This translates into CASMWTGGNCGYTF.

The J gene is TRBJ2-5, the V gene TRBV19; unclear D gene. The CDR3 length is 15 residues. CDR1 and CDR2 (germline): LNHDA, SQIVND (reference sequence). The V gene lost 6 bases and the J gene lost 4 bases, with 18 bases spanning the gap. In DNA form, the CDR3 reads TGTGCCAGTAGCCCCGTGGAAATGAGGCGAGAGACCCAGTACTTC. Translating it yields CASSPVEMRRETQYF.

This clone appeared a single time. V and J are TRBV29-1 and TRBJ1-2; unclear D gene. This CDR3 is built from 12 residues. The V gene's germline CDR1 is SQVTM and CDR2 ANQGSEA. Trimming pared 1 base from V and 4 bases from J, leaving 7 bases between. In DNA, the CDR3 is TGCAGCGTTGAAGTCAGGACCTATGGCTACACCTTC. It yields the protein CSVEVRTYGYTF.

This chain uses TRBV7-8 with TRBJ1-2; D may be TRBD1 (6 bases). This CDR3 has 16 amino acids. Between the trimmed V and J ends, which lost 5 bases and 4 bases, there was a span of 20 bases. Germline CDR1 is SGHVS and CDR2 is FQNEAQ. CDR3 nucleotide sequence: TGTGCCAGCAGCCCACCACTCGGACAGAGAGCCTATGGCTACACCTTC. It codes for CASSPPLGQRAYGYTF.

The V and J genes are TRBV7-9 and TRBJ2-6, with D uncertain. CDR3 length: 16 amino acids. V gave up 5 bases and J gave up 0 bases, with 11 bases separating them. Germline V gives CDR1 SEHNR, CDR2 FQNEAQ (reference sequence). For the CDR3, the DNA is TGTGCCAGCAGCCCCCCCCGTGACTCTGGGGCCAACGTCCTGACTTTC. Protein product: CASSPPRDSGANVLTF. Using reference TRBV7-9 and TRBJ2-6 for the parts outside the CDR3, the full variable domain is DTGVSQNPRHKITKRGQNVTFRCDPISEHNRLYWYRQTLGQGPEFLTYFQNEAQLEKSRLLSDRFSAERPKGSFSTLEIQRTEQGDSAMYLCASSPPRDSGANVLTFGAGSRLTVL.

V usage is TRBV18 and J usage is TRBJ2-4; D is perhaps TRBD2 (6 bases). The V gene's germline CDR1 is KGHSH and CDR2 LQKENI. Trimming pared 3 bases from V and 0 bases from J, leaving 9 bases between. The CDR3 has 15 residues. The CDR3 bases are TGTGCCAGCTCACCCGGAGGGCAAGCCAAAAACATTCAGTACTTC. This translates into CASSPGGQAKNIQYF.

The rearrangement links TRBV7-2 to TRBJ2-5, with TRBD2 identical over 9 bases. Germline CDR1 and CDR2: SGHTA and FQGNSA. The CDR3 is made up of 16 amino acids. Trimming took 5 bases from V and 2 from J; bases not matched to a gene: 9. The CDR3 DNA follows: TGTGCCAGCAGCCAAGGGGTAGCGGGGGCTCAAGAGACCCAGTACTTC. Its protein product is CASSQGVAGAQETQYF.

The chain employs TRBV6-6 and TRBJ2-7; D not certain. V was cut by 4 bases and J by 3 bases, with 13 bases left in between. The length of the CDR3 is 14 residues. The germline V gene has CDR1 MNHNY and CDR2 SVGAGI (reference sequence). This CDR3 reads CASSLTPWGYEQYF. The CDR3 DNA reads TGTGCCAGCAGTTTGACCCCCTGGGGCTACGAGCAGTACTTC.

This sequence joins TRBV5-1 and TRBJ1-2; no definite D call. Germline lookup yields CDR1 SGHRS and CDR2 YFSETQ. Trimming cost V 0 bases and J 8 bases, with 8 bases left between them. The CDR3 consists of 12 residues. The CDR3 loop is CASSLEGGGYTF. CDR3 coding DNA: TGCGCCAGCAGCTTGGAGGGAGGCGGCTACACCTTC.

The rearrangement uses TRBV5-1 and TRBJ2-2, with D tentatively TRBD1 or TRBD2 (5 bases each). Trimming took off 0 bases at V and 4 bases at J, with 13 bases between the two ends. Germline loops: CDR1 SGHRS, CDR2 YFSETQ. This CDR3 is built from 16 residues. The CDR3 region is CASSLAGAVATGELFF. DNA for the CDR3: TGCGCCAGCAGCTTGGCCGGGGCAGTGGCCACCGGGGAGCTGTTTTTT.

This chain uses TRBV2 with TRBJ2-1; 7 bases agree with TRBD1. This CDR3 is 12 amino acids long. V lost 7 bases and J lost 8; bases outside the gene matches: 5. Germline values: CDR1 SNHLY, CDR2 FYNNEI. In DNA, the CDR3 is TGTGCCAGCAACGAAGGGGGCTATGAGCAGTTCTTC. Its protein is CASNEGGYEQFF.

The chain is built from TRBV19 and TRBJ2-1; D unclear. The CDR3 has 14 amino acids. Germline lookup yields CDR1 LNHDA and CDR2 SQIVND (reference sequence). The V end lost 4 bases, the J end lost 0 bases, and 7 bases lay between the germline ends. The CDR3 nucleotides are TGTGCCAGTAGTAGCCGGGTCTCCTACAATGAGCAGTTCTTC. This codes for CASSSRVSYNEQFF.

The V call is TRBV5-8, the J call TRBJ2-7; D is unresolved. The CDR3 is 10 amino acids. Per germline, CDR1 SGHTS and CDR2 YDEGEE. The ends were cut back, 4 bases at V and 3 bases at J, with 2 bases in the middle. The CDR3 spells CASSNYEQYF. CDR3 coding DNA: TGTGCCAGCAGCAACTACGAGCAGTACTTC. The entire variable domain, with the rest obtained from reference TRBV5-8 and TRBJ2-7, is as follows: EAGVTQSPTHLIKTRGQQATLRCSPISGHTSVYWYQQALGLGLQFLLWYDEGEERNRGNFPPRFSGRQFPNYSSELNVNALELEDSALYLCASSNYEQYFGPGTRLTVT.

This clone was observed once. This chain links TRBV7-9 with TRBJ1-3, with D possibly TRBD1 on 5 matching bases. Trimming shortened V by 5 bases and J by 1 base, and 12 bases separated the two germline ends. Germline V CDR1 and CDR2: SEHNR, FQNEAQ (reference sequence). This CDR3 has 15 residues. CDR3: CASSPPGQSGNTIYF. In DNA form, the CDR3 reads TGTGCCAGCAGCCCCCCAGGGCAGTCTGGAAACACCATATATTTT.

By share of the sample, this clone is medium-sized. The chain uses TRBV5-1 and TRBJ2-2; D may be TRBD1 (6 bases). Germline CDR1 is SGHRS and CDR2 is YFSETQ. V was clipped by 3 bases and J by 5 bases, with 14 bases between them. The CDR3 contains 15 residues. The CDR3 region is CASSYRQDGTGELFF. Written as DNA, the CDR3 is TGCGCCAGCAGCTACCGACAGGACGGGACCGGGGAGCTGTTTTTT. Complete variable domain (other parts from reference TRBV5-1 and TRBJ2-2): KAGVTQTPRYLIKTRGQQVTLSCSPISGHRSVSWYQQTPGQGLQFLFEYFSETQRNKGNFPGRFSGRQFSNSRSEMNVSTLELGDSALYLCASSYRQDGTGELFFGEGSRLTVL.

The genes are TRBV27 and TRBJ1-1, with D unresolved. There are 15 residues in the CDR3. Germline CDR1 reads MNHEY; CDR2 reads SMNVEV (reference sequence). The ends were cut back, 0 bases at V and 4 bases at J, with 12 bases in the middle. The CDR3 loop reads CASSLSRFGGTEAFF. CDR3 coding DNA: TGTGCCAGCAGTTTATCGAGGTTTGGCGGCACTGAAGCTTTCTTT.

This clone was recorded once. The J gene is TRBJ2-7, the V gene TRBV5-1; the match to TRBD1 covers 7 bases. V shed 2 bases, J shed 6 bases, and the junction held 2 bases outside the gene matches. This CDR3 contains 12 residues. Germline V gene data show CDR1 as SGHRS and CDR2 as YFSETQ. The DNA of the CDR3 is TGCGCCAGCAGCTTTTCAGGGGGCGAGCAGTACTTC. Encoded protein: CASSFSGGEQYF.

The sample holds one count of this clone. The chain employs TRBV21-1 and TRBJ2-7; the table's D call, TRBD2, was not checked against the DNA. TRBV21-1 is annotated as a pseudogene. The CDR3 loop spans 14 amino acids. CDR3 loop: CASSKVREEYEQYF. CDR3 nucleotide sequence: TGTGCCAGCAGCAAAGTAAGGGAGGAGTACGAGCAGTACTTC.